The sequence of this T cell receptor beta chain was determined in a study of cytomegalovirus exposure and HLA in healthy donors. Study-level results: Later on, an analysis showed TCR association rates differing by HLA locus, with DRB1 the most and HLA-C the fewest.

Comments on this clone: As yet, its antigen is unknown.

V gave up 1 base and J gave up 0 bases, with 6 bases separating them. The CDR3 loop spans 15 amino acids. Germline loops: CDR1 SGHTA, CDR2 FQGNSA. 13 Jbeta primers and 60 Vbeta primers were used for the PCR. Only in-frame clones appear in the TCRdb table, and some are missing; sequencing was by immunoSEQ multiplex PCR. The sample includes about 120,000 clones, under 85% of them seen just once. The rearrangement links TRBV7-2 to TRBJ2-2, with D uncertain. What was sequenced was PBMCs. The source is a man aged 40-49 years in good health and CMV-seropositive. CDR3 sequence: CASSLVRANTGELFF. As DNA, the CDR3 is TGTGCCAGCAGCTTAGTACGGGCGAACACCGGGGAGCTGTTTTTT.